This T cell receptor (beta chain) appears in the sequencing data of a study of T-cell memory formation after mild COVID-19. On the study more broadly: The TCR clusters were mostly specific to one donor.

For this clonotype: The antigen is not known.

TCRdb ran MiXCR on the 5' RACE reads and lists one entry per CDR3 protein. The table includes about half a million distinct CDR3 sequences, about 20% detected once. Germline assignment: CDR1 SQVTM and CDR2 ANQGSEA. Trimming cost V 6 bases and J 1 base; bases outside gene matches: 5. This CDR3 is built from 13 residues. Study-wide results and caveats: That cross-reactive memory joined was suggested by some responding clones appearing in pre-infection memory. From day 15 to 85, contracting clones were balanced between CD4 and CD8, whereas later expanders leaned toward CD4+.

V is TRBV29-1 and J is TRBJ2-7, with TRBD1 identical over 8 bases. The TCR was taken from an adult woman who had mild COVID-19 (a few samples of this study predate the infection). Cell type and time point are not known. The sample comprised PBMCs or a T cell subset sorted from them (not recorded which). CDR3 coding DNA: TGCAGCGTACGCAGGGGGCAGTCCTACGAGCAGTACTTC. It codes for CSVRRGQSYEQYF.